At least ten counts were recorded for the clone carrying this TCR beta chain. Its antigen is unknown. This entry is derived from a study of identical twins. General study findings and limits: There were fewer insertions in abundant cord blood beta clonotypes, but memory repertoires showed no such pattern. Out-of-frame alpha sequences shared by twins were enriched for low generation probability.

The germline V gene has CDR1 SQVTM and CDR2 ANQGSEA. The CDR3 runs to 13 residues. V was shortened by 7 bases and J by 0 bases, with 12 bases between the two germline ends. A universal primer site was created by template switching, with the cDNA bearing unique molecular identifiers. TCRdb recomputed calls from the 5' RACE reads with MiXCR, one row per CDR3 protein. Found here are a few hundred thousand distinct CDR3 sequences, 9.6% of them singletons; the top ten hold approximately 3%. This same sample was also taken into another study, of yellow fever vaccine responses in identical twins. From that report: It has been reported that, in twins, the vaccine T cell response seemed partly convergent and partly personalized.

The origin of this receptor is a woman aged 18-29 years in good health. The sample taken for sequencing was PBMCs. The rearrangement joins TRBV29-1 to TRBJ1-2; D perhaps matches TRBD1 (6 bases). The CDR3 sequence is CSGRQGTNYGYTF. CDR3 sequence (DNA): TGCAGCGGGCGGCAGGGGACTAACTATGGCTACACCTTC.